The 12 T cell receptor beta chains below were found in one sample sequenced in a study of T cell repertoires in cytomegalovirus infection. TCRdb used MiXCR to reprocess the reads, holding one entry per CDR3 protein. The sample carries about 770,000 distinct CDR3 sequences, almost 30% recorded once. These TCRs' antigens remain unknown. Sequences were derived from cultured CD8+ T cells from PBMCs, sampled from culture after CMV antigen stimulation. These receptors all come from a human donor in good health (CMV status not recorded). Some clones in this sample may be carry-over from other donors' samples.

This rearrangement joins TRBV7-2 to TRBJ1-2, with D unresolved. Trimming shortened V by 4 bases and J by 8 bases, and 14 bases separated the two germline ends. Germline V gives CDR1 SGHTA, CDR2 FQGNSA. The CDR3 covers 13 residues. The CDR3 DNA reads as TGTGCCAGCAGCTCACCTTGGACTCAAGGCTACACCTTC. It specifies CASSSPWTQGYTF.

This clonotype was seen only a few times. The CDR3 bases are TGTGCCCGCCCGGGGGAGGGTAAGGGTTACGAGCAGTACGTC. It translates to CARPGEGKGYEQYV. The chain couples TRBV5-4 to TRBJ2-7, with TRBD2 matching over 7 bases. J was trimmed by 4 bases and V by 10 bases; bases with no gene match: 14. CDR3 length: 14 residues. CDR1 and CDR2 (germline): SGHNT, YYREEE (reference sequence).

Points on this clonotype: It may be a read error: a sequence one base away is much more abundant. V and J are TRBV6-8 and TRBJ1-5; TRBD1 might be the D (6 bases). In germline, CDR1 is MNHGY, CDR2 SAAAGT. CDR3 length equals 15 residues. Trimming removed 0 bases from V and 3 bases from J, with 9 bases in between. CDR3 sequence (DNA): TGTGCCAGCAGTTACTCGTCAGGGGTCAATCAGCCCCAGCATTTT. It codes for CASSYSSGVNQPQHF.

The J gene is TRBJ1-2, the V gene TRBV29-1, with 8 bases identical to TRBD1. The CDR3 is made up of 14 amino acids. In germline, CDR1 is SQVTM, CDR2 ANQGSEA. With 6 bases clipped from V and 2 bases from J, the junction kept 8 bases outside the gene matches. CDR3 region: CSVHGQGSNYGYTF. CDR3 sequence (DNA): TGCAGCGTCCATGGACAGGGTAGCAACTATGGCTACACCTTC.

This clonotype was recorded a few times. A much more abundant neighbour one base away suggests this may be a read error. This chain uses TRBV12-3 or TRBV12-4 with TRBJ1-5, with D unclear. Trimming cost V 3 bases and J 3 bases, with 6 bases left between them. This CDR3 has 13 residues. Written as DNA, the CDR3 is TGTGCCAGCAGTTTTAGCGACAATCAGCCCCAGCATTTT. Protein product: CASSFSDNQPQHF.

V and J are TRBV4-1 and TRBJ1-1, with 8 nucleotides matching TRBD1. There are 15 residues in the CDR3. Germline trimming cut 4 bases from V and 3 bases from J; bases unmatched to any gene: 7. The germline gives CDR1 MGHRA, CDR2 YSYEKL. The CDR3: CASSLGQGWDTEAFF. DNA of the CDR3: TGCGCCAGCAGCCTTGGACAGGGTTGGGACACTGAAGCTTTCTTT.

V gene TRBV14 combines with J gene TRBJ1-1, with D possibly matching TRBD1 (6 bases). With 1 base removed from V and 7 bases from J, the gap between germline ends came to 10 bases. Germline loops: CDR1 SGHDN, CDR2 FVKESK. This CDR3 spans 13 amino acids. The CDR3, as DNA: TGTGCCAGCAGCCAAGTTATGGACAGTGAAGCTTTCTTT. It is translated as CASSQVMDSEAFF.

The CDR3 here is CASSPPGQGGEQYF. The CDR3 region has the DNA TGTGCCAGCAGTCCCCCCGGACAGGGAGGGGAGCAGTACTTC. The genes are TRBV7-9 and TRBJ2-7; perhaps TRBD1 as D (8 bases). The V and J ends lost 6 bases and 7 bases respectively, with 19 bases between them. The CDR3 length is 14 residues. CDR1 is SEHNR, CDR2 FQNEAQ, per germline (reference sequence).

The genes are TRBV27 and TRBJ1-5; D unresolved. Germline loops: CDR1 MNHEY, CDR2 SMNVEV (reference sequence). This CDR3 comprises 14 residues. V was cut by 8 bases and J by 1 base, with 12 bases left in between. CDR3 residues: CASPPLGSNQPQHF. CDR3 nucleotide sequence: TGTGCCAGCCCCCCTCTGGGGAGCAATCAGCCCCAGCATTTT.

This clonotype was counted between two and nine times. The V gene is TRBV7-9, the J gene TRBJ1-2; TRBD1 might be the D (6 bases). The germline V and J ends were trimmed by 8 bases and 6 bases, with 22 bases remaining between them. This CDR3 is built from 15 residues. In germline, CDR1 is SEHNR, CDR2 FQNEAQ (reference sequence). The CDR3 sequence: CASEYGQPLSDGYTF. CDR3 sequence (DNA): TGTGCCAGCGAGTATGGACAGCCCTTATCGGATGGCTACACCTTC.

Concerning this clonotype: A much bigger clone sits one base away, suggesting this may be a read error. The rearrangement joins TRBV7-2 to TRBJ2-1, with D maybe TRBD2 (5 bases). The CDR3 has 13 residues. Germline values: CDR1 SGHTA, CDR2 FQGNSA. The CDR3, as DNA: TGTGTCAGCAGCTTAGCGCCCCCGGATGAGCAGTTCTTC. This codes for CVSSLAPPDEQFF.

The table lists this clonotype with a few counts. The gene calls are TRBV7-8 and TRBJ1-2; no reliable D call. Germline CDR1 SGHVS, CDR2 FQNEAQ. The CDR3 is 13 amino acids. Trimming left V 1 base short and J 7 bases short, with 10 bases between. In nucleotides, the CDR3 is TGTGCCAGCAGCTTAGTATACTATGGTGGCTACACCTTC. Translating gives CASSLVYYGGYTF.